One and the same sample provided the 32 T cell receptor beta chains below, sequenced in a study of T cells after yellow fever vaccination. TCRdb re-derived calls from the 5' RACE reads in MiXCR, one entry per CDR3 protein. Altogether under 250,000 distinct CDR3 sequences are present, 6.9% being singletons, with the ten largest covering approximately 0.84%. The source was CD4+ T cells sorted from PBMCs, collected 15 days after the yellow fever booster vaccination. The receptors originated from a man aged 25-45 years who received the YFV17D yellow fever vaccine.

In this sample, this clonotype turned up a few times. This chain links TRBV5-1 with TRBJ2-7, with a tentative D call TRBD2 (6 bases). The CDR3 length is 17 residues. The V end lost 7 bases, the J end lost 3 bases, and 26 bases lay between the germline ends. The germline CDR1 and CDR2 sequences are SGHRS and YFSETQ. CDR3 protein: CASSKTSAGGQDYEQYF. The CDR3 bases are TGCGCCAGCTCCAAAACCTCAGCGGGCGGGCAAGACTACGAGCAGTACTTC.

The chain uses TRBV20-1 and TRBJ1-1; 8 nucleotides align to TRBD1. Germline-derived CDR1 and CDR2 are DFQATT and SNEGSKA (reference sequence). V lost 6 bases and J lost 1; bases outside the gene matches: 10. This CDR3 comprises 15 residues. Written as DNA, the CDR3 is TGCAGTGCCAGACTGACCGGGACAGGGAACACTGAAGCTTTCTTT. Residues: CSARLTGTGNTEAFF.

This clonotype has a count of ten or more. CDR3 amino acids: CASSEGTAFSNEQFF. CDR3 DNA: TGTGCCAGCAGCGAAGGGACAGCCTTCTCCAATGAGCAGTTCTTC. This chain uses TRBV9 with TRBJ2-1, with 7 bases fitting TRBD1. This CDR3 spans 15 amino acids. Germline V CDR1 and CDR2: SGDLS, YYNGEE. V shed 3 bases, J shed 6 bases, and the junction held 9 bases outside the gene matches.

The V and J genes are TRBV12-3 or TRBV12-4 and TRBJ2-7; the D call may be TRBD1 or TRBD2 (6 bases each). Trimming removed 10 bases at V and 6 bases at J, with 19 bases between. The CDR3 consists of 13 residues. The CDR3 is CATRGLPSSEQYF. CDR3 DNA: TGTGCCACCCGGGGGCTCCCTTCAAGCGAGCAGTACTTC.

In its sample, this clonotype was seen many times. Relative to the germline gene, one junction end is altered; a read error may explain this. The V gene is TRBV7-7, the J gene TRBJ2-4, with D tentatively TRBD1 or TRBD2 (5 bases each). The CDR3 extends over 15 amino acids. Germline CDR1 reads SSHAT; CDR2 reads FNYEAQ (reference sequence). The CDR3, as DNA: TGTGCTAGCAGCTTAAGAGGGGAAGCCAAAAACATTCAGTACTTC. It encodes CASSLRGEAKNIQYF. Variable domain in full (rest from reference TRBV7-7 and TRBJ2-4): GAGVSQSPRYKVTKRGQDVTLRCDPISSHATLYWYQQALGQGPEFLTYFNYEAQPDKSGLPSDRFSAERPEGSISTLTIQRTEQRDSAMYRCASSLRGEAKNIQYFGAGTRLSVL.

V and J are TRBV5-1 and TRBJ1-2; D unclear. CDR1 and CDR2 (germline): SGHRS, YFSETQ. The V gene lost 2 bases and the J gene lost 2 bases, with 7 bases spanning the gap. CDR3 length equals 13 residues. DNA of the CDR3: TGCGCCAGCAGCTTAGTCGGCAACTATGGCTACACCTTC. Translating it yields CASSLVGNYGYTF.

Only a few counts were recorded for this clonotype. The J gene is TRBJ2-1, the V gene TRBV11-2; 8 positions agree with TRBD2. This CDR3 has 13 residues. J lost 6 bases, V lost 8 bases, and 6 bases had no gene match. The V gene's germline CDR1 is SGHAT and CDR2 FQNNGV. Here the CDR3 DNA reads TGTGCCAGCCGGAGGCTAGCGGGCAATGAGCAGTTCTTC. It specifies CASRRLAGNEQFF.

This clonotype was counted many times. The V and J genes are TRBV11-1 and TRBJ2-5; TRBD2 agrees at 9 bases. The CDR3 has 18 residues. The germline gives CDR1 SGHAT, CDR2 FQDESV (reference sequence). J lost 5 bases, V lost 1 base, and 14 bases had no gene match. CDR3 in amino acids: CASSLGGLASQNRETQYF. CDR3 nucleotide sequence: TGTGCCAGCAGCTTAGGCGGACTAGCGTCCCAGAATAGGGAGACCCAGTACTTC.

This clonotype has a single count. This chain connects TRBV11-2 to TRBJ2-3, with 9 bases aligning to TRBD2. Germline loops: CDR1 SGHAT, CDR2 FQNNGV. J gave up 0 bases and V 7 bases, and 17 bases lay outside the gene matches. The CDR3 is 19 residues long. The CDR3 sequence: CASNEPTTSGETSTDTQYF. DNA for the CDR3: TGTGCCAGCAACGAACCTACGACTAGCGGAGAAACTAGCACAGATACGCAGTATTTT. The variable domain in full, completed from reference TRBV11-2 and TRBJ2-3, reads EAGVAQSPRYKIIEKRQSVAFWCNPISGHATLYWYQQILGQGPKLLIQFQNNGVVDDSQLPKDRFSAERLKGVDSTLKIQPAKLEDSAVYLCASNEPTTSGETSTDTQYFGPGTRLTVL.

The chain carries TRBV4-1 and TRBJ2-1; 9 bases align to TRBD2. V was pared by 4 bases and J by 1 base, with 8 bases of the junction left unmatched. Germline values: CDR1 MGHRA, CDR2 YSYEKL. This CDR3 contains 17 residues. This CDR3 is CASSLFGRGGSYNEQFF. CDR3 in DNA: TGCGCCAGCAGCCTCTTCGGGCGGGGGGGTTCCTACAATGAGCAGTTCTTC.

In its sample, this clonotype was seen many times. The rearrangement links TRBV6-2 or TRBV6-3 to TRBJ2-5; D remains unclear. Per the germline V gene, CDR1 is MNHEY and CDR2 is SVGEGT. Deletions cut 2 bases from V and 2 bases from J, with 9 bases between. CDR3 length: 14 amino acids. CDR3 nucleotides: TGTGCCAGCAGTTACGGGCGGCTACAAGAGACCCAGTACTTC. It codes for CASSYGRLQETQYF.

The genes are TRBV10-3 and TRBJ2-4; 11 bases agree with TRBD2. The junction had 6 bases not matched to a gene; V was cut back by 4 bases and J by 7 bases. CDR1 is ENHRY, CDR2 SYGVKD, per germline. The CDR3 spans 15 residues. DNA of the CDR3: TGTGCCATCAGTGGTAGCGGGAGGGAGAGTAACATTCAGTACTTC. Its translation: CAISGSGRESNIQYF.

This clonotype was counted only a few times. The rearrangement uses TRBV7-2 and TRBJ2-7, with D maybe TRBD2 (5 bases). The length of the CDR3 is 14 residues. CDR1 and CDR2 from the germline V gene are SGHTA and FQGNSA. The germline V and J ends were trimmed by 5 bases and 2 bases, with 13 bases remaining between them. CDR3 DNA sequence: TGTGCCAGCAGCGTGGGGAGTCCCACCTACGAGCAGTACTTC. Translated, it gives CASSVGSPTYEQYF.

This clonotype has only a few counts. This rearrangement joins TRBV20-1 to TRBJ1-5; D is unresolved. Trimming left V 3 bases short and J 0 bases short, with 12 bases between. Germline lookup yields CDR1 DFQATT and CDR2 SNEGSKA (reference sequence). The CDR3 loop spans 15 amino acids. CDR3 sequence (DNA): TGCAGTGCTAGCAACACTTTGTATAGCAATCAGCCCCAGCATTTT. Translating it yields CSASNTLYSNQPQHF.

This clonotype was picked up many times. The V and J genes are TRBV7-2 and TRBJ2-7; TRBD2 is a possible D gene (5 bases). Deletions cut 3 bases from V and 2 bases from J, with 11 bases between. This CDR3 is 14 amino acids long. Germline-derived CDR1 and CDR2 are SGHTA and FQGNSA. Written as DNA, the CDR3 is TGTGCCAGCAGCTTCGGAGGCGGAGCCTACGAGCAGTACTTC. As protein: CASSFGGGAYEQYF.

This clonotype was picked up a small number of times. The rearrangement joins TRBV15 to TRBJ1-4; no clear D. The V gene lost 0 bases and the J gene lost 8 bases, with 13 bases spanning the gap. CDR1 and CDR2 (germline): LNHNV, YYDKDF (reference sequence). This CDR3 is 15 amino acids long. The CDR3 DNA follows: TGTGCCACCAGCAGAGAACCGGGTTCCGAGGAAAAACTGTTTTTT. This encodes CATSREPGSEEKLFF.

Ten or more counts support this clonotype. The chain recombines TRBV7-8 with TRBJ2-5; a possible D gene is TRBD1 (6 bases). Looked up from germline, CDR1 is SGHVS and CDR2 is FQNEAQ. The CDR3 has 12 residues. V was pared by 7 bases and J by 2 bases, with 8 bases between. The CDR3 nucleotides are TGTGCCAGCACAAGGGGGCAAGAGACCCAGTACTTC. The encoded protein is CASTRGQETQYF.

This clonotype came up a few times. The V call is TRBV3-1, the J call TRBJ2-2; TRBD2 is a possible D gene (5 bases). The CDR3 covers 14 residues. CDR1 and CDR2 from the germline V gene are LGHDT and YNNKEL (reference sequence). Between the trimmed V and J ends, which lost 2 bases and 4 bases, there was a span of 8 bases. DNA of the CDR3: TGTGCCAGCAGCCAACTGCGGGCCACCGGGGAGCTGTTTTTT. Translation gives CASSQLRATGELFF.

This clonotype was detected many times. This chain uses TRBV7-6 with TRBJ2-1, with 11 bases aligning to TRBD2. The trim removed 5 bases at V and 6 bases at J, leaving 6 bases unmatched. The CDR3 runs 15 residues. Germline V gene sequence: CDR1 SGHVS, CDR2 FNYEAQ. CDR3 sequence: CASSPGLAAGNEQFF. DNA for the CDR3: TGTGCCAGCAGCCCGGGACTAGCGGCAGGCAATGAGCAGTTCTTC.

This clonotype was found many times. CDR3 region: CASRAPGTKNIQYF. DNA of the CDR3: TGTGCCTCCCGGGCCCCGGGGACCAAAAACATTCAGTACTTC. The chain carries TRBV28 and TRBJ2-4, with a possible D match to TRBD2 (5 bases). The CDR3 runs 14 residues. Germline CDR1 MDHEN, CDR2 SYDVKM. Trimming shortened V by 11 bases and J by 2 bases, and 16 bases separated the two germline ends.

This clonotype was detected many times. The CDR3 loop is CASSATGGGSIQYF. The CDR3 coding sequence is TGTGCCAGCAGCGCCACCGGGGGCGGTAGCATTCAGTACTTC. The chain is built from TRBV7-2 and TRBJ2-4, with D perhaps being TRBD1 or TRBD2 (6 bases each). The CDR3 covers 14 residues. Germline V gene data show CDR1 as SGHTA and CDR2 as FQGNSA. V was cut by 5 bases and J by 9 bases, with 17 bases left in between.

The V call is TRBV5-1, the J call TRBJ2-3; possibly TRBD2 for D (7 bases). This CDR3 is built from 13 residues. Between the trimmed V and J ends, which lost 7 bases and 2 bases, there was a span of 11 bases. The germline CDR1 and CDR2 sequences are SGHRS and YFSETQ. The CDR3: CASGGGTTDTQYF. As DNA, the CDR3 is TGCGCCAGCGGCGGGGGCACCACAGATACGCAGTATTTT.

This clonotype was detected only a few times. This chain uses TRBV12-3 or TRBV12-4 with TRBJ2-1, with TRBD2 identical over 8 bases. The CDR3 has 16 residues. The junction had 7 bases not matched to a gene; V was cut back by 6 bases and J by 0 bases. DNA of the CDR3: TGTGCCAGCAGCCTGATAGCGGGGAGCTCCTACAATGAGCAGTTCTTC. Residues: CASSLIAGSSYNEQFF.

The CDR3 DNA follows: TGTGCCAGCAGCCACAATGGAGGTCAAGAGACCCAGTACTTC. Protein product: CASSHNGGQETQYF. The chain recombines TRBV7-2 with TRBJ2-5; possible D gene TRBD2, 5 bases. CDR3 length: 14 amino acids. The germline CDR1 and CDR2 sequences are SGHTA and FQGNSA. The V and J ends lost 5 bases and 2 bases respectively, with 12 bases between them.

This clonotype was counted a few times. This rearrangement joins TRBV29-1 to TRBJ2-5; D perhaps matches TRBD1 (6 bases). Between the trimmed V and J ends, which lost 8 bases and 4 bases, there was a span of 8 bases. The germline gives CDR1 SQVTM, CDR2 ANQGSEA. The CDR3 has 10 amino acids. The CDR3 nucleotides read TGCAGCCTCAGGGGAGAGACCCAGTACTTC. Translated, it gives CSLRGETQYF.

Regarding this clonotype: A single base separates this from a much larger clone, so it may be a read error. The chain links TRBV20-1 to TRBJ2-1; D is unresolved. V was shortened by 8 bases and J by 8 bases, with 16 bases between the two germline ends. CDR3 size: 12 residues. Germline CDR1 is DFQATT and CDR2 is SNEGSKA (reference sequence). The CDR3 coding sequence is TGCAGTTCTACCGGAGCCGGCGATGAGCAGTTCTTC. Amino acid sequence: CSSTGAGDEQFF.

This clonotype was seen ten or more times. V gene TRBV29-1 combines with J gene TRBJ2-7, with a weak D call TRBD1 (5 bases). CDR1 and CDR2 (germline): SQVTM, ANQGSEA. Trimming left V 4 bases short and J 9 bases short, with 10 bases between. The CDR3 consists of 10 residues. The CDR3 bases are TGCAGCGTTGGAGACAGTGTGCAGTACTTC. It encodes CSVGDSVQYF.

This clonotype was seen a handful of times. The chain carries TRBV12-3 or TRBV12-4 and TRBJ1-3; D uncertain. V lost 6 bases, J lost 2 bases, and 8 bases lay in between. The CDR3 contains 13 residues. CDR3 sequence: CASRTTAGNTIYF. CDR3 DNA sequence: TGTGCCAGCAGGACGACGGCTGGAAACACCATATATTTT.

This clonotype was observed many times. This chain joins TRBV7-2 and TRBJ2-3; D is unresolved. The germline CDR1 and CDR2 sequences are SGHTA and FQGNSA. The CDR3 is 15 residues long. The V end lost 1 base, the J end lost 5 bases, and 13 bases lay between the germline ends. DNA of the CDR3: TGTGCCAGCAGCTTAGATCGGCGAGAAATAGATACGCAGTATTTT. Encoded protein: CASSLDRREIDTQYF.

This clonotype was found many times. This rearrangement joins TRBV29-1 to TRBJ2-1, with 13 bases aligning to TRBD2. The CDR3 contains 14 residues. The trim removed 6 bases at V and 6 bases at J, leaving 5 bases unmatched. The germline gives CDR1 SQVTM, CDR2 ANQGSEA. CDR3 DNA sequence: TGCAGCGTCGCCGGGACTAGCGGGATCAATGAGCAGTTCTTC. It yields the protein CSVAGTSGINEQFF.

This clonotype was counted ten times or more. This rearrangement joins TRBV5-1 to TRBJ2-1; TRBD2 agrees at 8 bases. Per germline, CDR1 SGHRS and CDR2 YFSETQ. The CDR3 spans 14 residues. J lost 10 bases, V lost 0 bases, and 6 bases had no gene match. The CDR3 loop reads CASSLGERGGEQFF. The CDR3 DNA reads as TGCGCCAGCAGCTTGGGAGAACGCGGGGGGGAGCAGTTCTTC.

This clonotype occurred many times. The rearrangement uses TRBV18 and TRBJ2-7; D ambiguous. V lost 3 bases and J lost 0, with 12 bases in between. CDR1 and CDR2 from the germline V gene are KGHSH and LQKENI. This CDR3 is 15 amino acids long. The CDR3 region is CASSPPWAGSYEQYF. The CDR3 DNA follows: TGTGCCAGCTCACCGCCTTGGGCCGGCTCCTACGAGCAGTACTTC.